These 12 T cell receptor beta chains were all obtained from the same sample, sequenced in a study of cytomegalovirus exposure and HLA in healthy donors. A multiplex PCR was run with 60 Vbeta primers and 13 Jbeta primers. Assay: immunoSEQ multiplex PCR; the TCRdb copy retains only in-frame clones and omits some. The repertoire holds about 100,000 clones, with over 65% as singletons. The sample was PBMCs. The receptors stem from a woman in her forties in good health and CMV-seropositive.

The genes are TRBV4-1 and TRBJ1-1; tentatively, D is TRBD1 (6 bases). Between the trimmed V and J ends, which lost 1 base and 5 bases, there was a span of 17 bases. CDR1 and CDR2 from the germline V gene are MGHRA and YSYEKL. The CDR3 sequence is 16 residues long. The CDR3 loop reads CASSQGATGLGTEAFF. In DNA, the CDR3 is TGCGCCAGCAGCCAAGGGGCCACAGGGCTGGGGACTGAAGCTTTCTTT.

The V and J genes are TRBV4-2 and TRBJ2-1; 7 bases align to TRBD2. Germline CDR1 reads LGHNA; CDR2 reads YNFKEQ. CDR3 length equals 16 residues. V was pared by 4 bases and J by 4 bases, with 10 bases of the junction left unmatched. CDR3: CASSPYGLGVYNEQFF. The CDR3 nucleotides read TGTGCCAGCAGCCCCTACGGACTAGGAGTTTACAATGAGCAGTTCTTC.

The sample holds a few counts of this clone. V is TRBV6-6 and J is TRBJ1-1; 9 bases match TRBD1. CDR1 is MNHNY, CDR2 SVGAGI, per germline (reference sequence). The CDR3 extends over 14 amino acids. V lost 6 bases to trimming and J lost 4 bases; unmatched junction nucleotides: 6. CDR3 sequence: CASRTGGGSTEAFF. In DNA, the CDR3 is TGTGCCAGCAGGACAGGGGGTGGAAGCACTGAAGCTTTCTTT.

V gene TRBV6-1 combines with J gene TRBJ2-7; 8 bases match TRBD2. The V gene end was trimmed by 6 bases and the J gene end by 3 bases; junction bases not matched to a gene: 10. CDR3 size: 15 residues. Per the germline V gene, CDR1 is MNHNS and CDR2 is SASEGT. The CDR3 region is CASSPRGSGDYEQYF. In DNA, the CDR3 is TGTGCCAGCAGCCCGAGGGGTAGCGGGGACTACGAGCAGTACTTC.

This chain joins TRBV10-2 and TRBJ1-1; possibly TRBD1 for D (5 bases). Germline loops: CDR1 WSHSY, CDR2 SAAADI. This CDR3 spans 13 amino acids. With 6 bases removed from V and 1 base from J, the gap between germline ends came to 9 bases. CDR3 sequence reads: CASSHQGNTEAFF. In DNA form, the CDR3 reads TGCGCCAGCAGCCACCAGGGGAACACTGAAGCTTTCTTT.

This sequence joins TRBV4-1 and TRBJ2-7, with a weak D call TRBD2 (5 bases). Germline CDR1 and CDR2: MGHRA and YSYEKL. V lost 0 bases to trimming and J lost 2 bases, with 23 bases between them. The CDR3 runs to 19 residues. The CDR3 loop is CASSQETGVIFASPYEQYF. The CDR3, as DNA: TGCGCCAGCAGCCAAGAGACCGGGGTCATTTTTGCGAGCCCCTACGAGCAGTACTTC.

V and J are TRBV5-1 and TRBJ2-5; D is unclear. Germline loops: CDR1 SGHRS, CDR2 YFSETQ. The CDR3 is 14 amino acids. The V and J ends lost 0 bases and 5 bases respectively, with 11 bases between them. In nucleotides, the CDR3 is TGCGCCAGCAGCTTGGATAACAAGATGGAGACCCAGTACTTC. Amino acid sequence: CASSLDNKMETQYF. The full variable domain, its missing parts supplied by reference TRBV5-1 and TRBJ2-5, is KAGVTQTPRYLIKTRGQQVTLSCSPISGHRSVSWYQQTPGQGLQFLFEYFSETQRNKGNFPGRFSGRQFSNSRSEMNVSTLELGDSALYLCASSLDNKMETQYFGPGTRLLVL.

This chain uses TRBV19 with TRBJ1-5; D uncertain. The V and J ends lost 4 bases and 1 base respectively, with 14 bases between them. The CDR3 runs to 16 residues. In germline, CDR1 is LNHDA, CDR2 SQIVND (reference sequence). CDR3 amino acids: CASSTVTGISNQPQHF. CDR3 in DNA: TGTGCCAGTAGTACTGTTACGGGAATCAGCAATCAGCCCCAGCATTTT. Together with reference TRBV19 and TRBJ1-5, the CDR3 gives the full variable domain: DGGITQSPKYLFRKEGQNVTLSCEQNLNHDAMYWYRQDPGQGLRLIYYSQIVNDFQKGDIAEGYSVSREKKESFPLTVTSAQKNPTAFYLCASSTVTGISNQPQHFGDGTRLSIL.

This clone was counted once. The rearrangement links TRBV6-1 to TRBJ1-6, with 9 bases fitting TRBD1. V lost 8 bases, J lost 7 bases, and 3 bases stayed unmatched. Germline V gene sequence: CDR1 MNHNS, CDR2 SASEGT. The CDR3 contains 13 residues. The CDR3 spells CASVGQGNSPLHF. The CDR3 bases are TGTGCCAGCGTGGGACAGGGAAATTCACCCCTCCACTTT.

This clone was counted a few times. The chain combines TRBV6-1 with TRBJ2-7; 9 nucleotides align to TRBD1. Germline V CDR1 and CDR2: MNHNS, SASEGT. This CDR3 is 14 amino acids long. V shed 6 bases and J 9 bases; nucleotides not matched to a gene: 12. The CDR3 is CASRGQGSPGGQYF. In DNA form, the CDR3 reads TGTGCCAGCAGGGGACAGGGTTCACCCGGTGGGCAGTACTTC.

The gene calls are TRBV2 and TRBJ1-6, with D perhaps TRBD1 (6 bases). The ends were cut back, 7 bases at V and 6 bases at J, with 19 bases in the middle. Germline values: CDR1 SNHLY, CDR2 FYNNEI. This CDR3 is 16 amino acids long. The CDR3 DNA reads TGTGCCAGCACACTACAGGGTCCTAGAATTAATTCACCCCTCCACTTT. The encoded protein is CASTLQGPRINSPLHF.

This chain joins TRBV18 and TRBJ2-5, with D perhaps TRBD1 (6 bases). The J call may be in error: the DNA end matches TRBJ2-7 better. The CDR3 is 12 amino acids. Looked up from germline, CDR1 is KGHSH and CDR2 is LQKENI. DNA for the CDR3: TGTGCCAGCTCCGACAGGTCCTACGAGCAGTACTTC. This encodes CASSDRSYEQYF.